This paragraph reports one T cell receptor beta chain. The data were taken from a study of blood T cell repertoires in COVID-19. At the level of the study: The cDNA or gDNA used as material had been derived from T cells, B-cell-depleted T cells, or PBMCs.

The method was immunoSEQ multiplex PCR; TCRdb's version includes in-frame clones alone and lacks a portion of them. The data show just over 300,000 clones, 80% to 90% seen once. V gave up 6 bases and J gave up 0 bases, with 11 bases separating them. CDR3 length equals 15 residues. Germline lookup yields CDR1 LNHDA and CDR2 SQIVND (reference sequence). Cohort assignment relied on participant-reported clinical history. Two negative PCRs, clearance, or symptom resolution were required of recovered Cohort 3 donors. Sequenced: PBMCs or T cells enriched from blood (not recorded which). The chain uses TRBV19 and TRBJ2-2, with D unresolved. This receptor was obtained from a woman under 30 who had recovered from COVID-19. CDR3 in DNA: TGTGCCAGTAGCCTAAGAAGAGCGAACACCGGGGAGCTGTTTTTT. It specifies CASSLRRANTGELFF.